Below, 25 T cell receptor beta chains from the same sample are listed, as sequenced in a study of naive and memory T cell subsets. Both TRBC1 and TRBC2 were covered by a beta constant-region primer of two equimolar oligonucleotides. Nested alpha and beta constant-region primers with the SP2 primer drove four PCR rounds on ligated cDNA. TCRdb redid the calling of the UMI-ligation and nested PCR reads with MiXCR, one entry per CDR3 protein. Seen here are some 110,000 distinct CDR3 sequences, over 30% observed once, and the top ten hold roughly 0.9%. The specimen was central memory CD4+ T cells from blood. These receptors all come from a human donor in good health.

The rearrangement links TRBV29-1 to TRBJ1-2; D gene unclear. The ends were cut back, 2 bases at V and 7 bases at J, with 5 bases in the middle. This CDR3 comprises 10 residues. Germline V lookup: CDR1 SQVTM, CDR2 ANQGSEA. Written as DNA, the CDR3 is TGCAGCGTTGAACAGCCTGGCTACACCTTC. Translation gives CSVEQPGYTF.

J is TRBJ2-5 and V is TRBV6-2 or TRBV6-3, with TRBD2 matching over 10 bases. V gave up 2 bases and J gave up 4 bases; unmatched junction bases: 1. The germline gives CDR1 MNHEY, CDR2 SVGEGT. The CDR3 consists of 14 residues. The CDR3 region has the DNA TGTGCCAGCAGTTACATAGCGGGAGGAGAGACCCAGTACTTC. Its translation: CASSYIAGGETQYF.

This chain uses TRBV2 with TRBJ1-1; D ambiguous. The CDR3 length is 15 residues. Germline values: CDR1 SNHLY, CDR2 FYNNEI. V was clipped by 0 bases and J by 4 bases, with 12 bases between them. Here the CDR3 reads CASSEAQRPGTEAFF. CDR3 nucleotides: TGTGCCAGCAGTGAAGCGCAAAGGCCAGGCACTGAAGCTTTCTTT.

The chain's CDR3 is CASSLWTGVAEAFF. DNA of the CDR3: TGTGCCAGCAGCTTGTGGACAGGGGTTGCTGAAGCTTTCTTT. The chain has TRBV5-5 and TRBJ1-1; 9 bases map to TRBD1. Germline-derived CDR1 and CDR2 are SGHKS and YYEKEE (reference sequence). This CDR3 is built from 14 residues. V dropped 1 base and J dropped 6; count of bases not matched to a gene: 4.

This chain joins TRBV19 and TRBJ2-4, with 10 bases matching TRBD1. The length of the CDR3 is 16 residues. V trimming: 6 bases; J trimming: 1 base; junction bases outside the gene matches: 6. Germline V gene sequence: CDR1 LNHDA, CDR2 SQIVND (reference sequence). The CDR3 DNA is TGTGCCAGTAGAAGACAGGGGGCTAGGGCCAAAAACATTCAGTACTTC. This sequence encodes CASRRQGARAKNIQYF.

This chain links TRBV29-1 with TRBJ2-6; 13 nucleotides line up with TRBD2. The V segment lost 7 bases and the J segment 0 bases; nucleotides outside the gene matches: 12. Germline V CDR1 and CDR2: SQVTM, ANQGSEA. The CDR3 spans 19 residues. The DNA for the CDR3 is TGCAGCGCAAACATATGGACTAGCGGGAGACCCTCTGGGGCCAACGTCCTGACTTTC. Translated: CSANIWTSGRPSGANVLTF.

This clonotype has a handful of counts. This chain uses TRBV6-1 with TRBJ2-2, with D perhaps matching TRBD1 (5 bases). V was cut by 7 bases and J by 0 bases, with 24 bases left in between. This CDR3 has 19 amino acids. CDR1 is MNHNS, CDR2 SASEGT, per germline. CDR3 nucleotides: TGTGCCAGCACCTATCCTTCAATAGGGGTAGGAGCGAACACCGGGGAGCTGTTTTTT. Protein sequence: CASTYPSIGVGANTGELFF.

This clonotype was detected only a few times. V usage is TRBV11-3 and J usage is TRBJ2-3; perhaps TRBD2 as D (6 bases). Deletions cut 4 bases from V and 6 bases from J, with 14 bases between. CDR3 size: 14 residues. Germline V lookup: CDR1 SGHNT, CDR2 YENEEA. CDR3 bases: TGTGCCAGCAGCTCCACTAGCCGGACGGATACGCAGTATTTT. This translates into CASSSTSRTDTQYF.

This rearrangement joins TRBV14 to TRBJ2-5, with TRBD2 matching over 16 bases. V lost 3 bases to trimming and J lost 6 bases; unmatched junction nucleotides: 4. CDR3 length: 16 amino acids. The germline gives CDR1 SGHDN, CDR2 FVKESK. This CDR3 is CASSQQGLAGGQTQYF. The DNA for the CDR3 is TGTGCCAGCAGCCAGCAGGGACTAGCGGGAGGGCAGACCCAGTACTTC.

The chain is built from TRBV28 and TRBJ2-7; D call uncertain. Germline-derived CDR1 and CDR2 are MDHEN and SYDVKM. CDR3 size: 14 residues. V gave up 7 bases and J gave up 2 bases, with 15 bases separating them. The CDR3, as DNA: TGTGCCAGCACCCTGCTAAATGGTGCCTACGAGCAGTACTTC. Protein sequence: CASTLLNGAYEQYF.

This clonotype turned up a few times. The V call is TRBV25-1, the J call TRBJ2-7; 8 bases align to TRBD1. The CDR3 spans 13 residues. The V and J ends lost 5 bases and 3 bases, in that order; junction bases with no gene match: 3. CDR1 MGHDK and CDR2 SYGVNS come from the germline V gene. CDR3 loop: CASSKGTGYEQYF. In DNA form, the CDR3 reads TGTGCCAGCAGTAAAGGGACAGGCTACGAGCAGTACTTC.

This sequence joins TRBV4-3 and TRBJ2-7, with D unresolved. The germline V gene encodes CDR1 LGHNA and CDR2 YSLEER. The CDR3 contains 14 residues. V was shortened by 3 bases and J by 0 bases, with 9 bases between the two germline ends. This CDR3 is CASSHERDSYEQYF. The CDR3 DNA reads as TGCGCCAGCAGCCACGAGAGAGACTCCTACGAGCAGTACTTC.

This clonotype has more than one count but fewer than ten. This chain uses TRBV5-4 with TRBJ1-1, with D possibly TRBD1 on 5 matching bases. From germline, CDR1 is SGHNT and CDR2 YYREEE (reference sequence). The CDR3 is made up of 16 amino acids. Trimming shortened V by 3 bases and J by 4 bases, and 19 bases separated the two germline ends. The CDR3 reads CASSSDLAGSSTEAFF. The CDR3 coding sequence is TGTGCCAGCAGCTCCGATCTGGCAGGGAGTAGCACTGAAGCTTTCTTT.

This clonotype was recorded at least ten times. V and J are TRBV20-1 and TRBJ1-5, with 7 bases aligning to TRBD1. This CDR3 has 16 amino acids. Germline V gives CDR1 DFQATT, CDR2 SNEGSKA (reference sequence). The V and J ends lost 2 bases and 0 bases, in that order; junction bases with no gene match: 7. CDR3 region: CSARRDRNHSNQPQHF. Here the CDR3 DNA reads TGCAGTGCTAGAAGGGACAGAAACCATAGCAATCAGCCCCAGCATTTT.

In this sample, this clonotype turned up a few times. The V gene is TRBV29-1, the J gene TRBJ2-7, with TRBD1 matching over 7 bases. V trimming: 6 bases; J trimming: 4 bases; junction bases outside the gene matches: 15. CDR1 is SQVTM and CDR2 is ANQGSEA in the germline V gene. This CDR3 region has 15 residues. This CDR3 is CSVPGTAKGVYEQYF. The CDR3 DNA reads as TGCAGCGTGCCCGGGACAGCCAAGGGGGTATACGAGCAGTACTTC.

V gene TRBV6-6 combines with J gene TRBJ2-2; D not resolved. The germline gives CDR1 MNHNY, CDR2 SVGAGI (reference sequence). The CDR3 length is 14 residues. V lost 6 bases and J 2 bases, leaving 10 bases between the germline ends. CDR3 coding DNA: TGTGCCAGCAGCAAACAAACAAACACCGGGGAGCTGTTTTTT. The encoded protein is CASSKQTNTGELFF.

The rearrangement links TRBV13 to TRBJ2-2; 11 bases are shared with TRBD2. Germline V gene sequence: CDR1 PRHDT, CDR2 FYEKMQ (reference sequence). V lost 5 bases, J lost 3 bases, and 8 bases stayed unmatched. The CDR3 is 17 residues long. CDR3 amino acids: CASSRRGTSGYTGELFF. DNA of the CDR3: TGTGCCAGCAGCCGGCGCGGGACTAGCGGCTACACCGGGGAGCTGTTTTTT.

Only one count was recorded for this clonotype. This chain connects TRBV6-5 to TRBJ2-1, with 7 bases matching TRBD2. Unmatched junction bases numbered 8, after V lost 5 bases and J lost 10 bases. Germline V gene data show CDR1 as MNHEY and CDR2 as SVGAGI. The CDR3 contains 13 residues. In nucleotides, the CDR3 is TGTGCCAGCAGTCCGACTAGCAGGATGGAGCAGTTCTTC. This encodes CASSPTSRMEQFF.

V usage is TRBV5-5 and J usage is TRBJ2-7; TRBD1 agrees at 10 bases. The V segment lost 5 bases and the J segment 3 bases; nucleotides outside the gene matches: 8. Germline values: CDR1 SGHKS, CDR2 YYEKEE (reference sequence). This CDR3 has 15 amino acids. CDR3 DNA sequence: TGTGCCAGCAGGAACCCCGGGACAGGGGACTACGAGCAGTACTTC. Translated, it gives CASRNPGTGDYEQYF.

The chain links TRBV20-1 to TRBJ2-7, with a weak D call TRBD1 (6 bases). Germline CDR1 and CDR2: DFQATT and SNEGSKA (reference sequence). The CDR3 is made up of 16 amino acids. Trimming took 1 base from V and 0 from J, leaving 16 bases between them. The CDR3 DNA follows: TGCAGTGCTAGAGCAACGGAGACAGGCTACTCCTACGAGCAGTACTTC. Amino acids: CSARATETGYSYEQYF.

This sequence joins TRBV28 and TRBJ2-7, with D perhaps matching TRBD1 (5 bases). The CDR3 extends over 14 amino acids. V was trimmed by 6 bases and J by 4 bases, leaving 16 bases between them. Germline V gene data show CDR1 as MDHEN and CDR2 as SYDVKM. DNA of the CDR3: TGTGCCAGCAGGTTGGGGCTAGTAAGTTACGAGCAGTACTTC. This encodes CASRLGLVSYEQYF. The entire variable domain, with the rest obtained from reference TRBV28 and TRBJ2-7, is as follows: DVKVTQSSRYLVKRTGEKVFLECVQDMDHENMFWYRQDPGLGLRLIYFSYDVKMKEKGDIPEGYSVSREKKERFSLILESASTNQTSMYLCASRLGLVSYEQYFGPGTRLTVT.

V gene TRBV20-1 combines with J gene TRBJ2-7; 10 nucleotides line up with TRBD1. Germline V lookup: CDR1 DFQATT, CDR2 SNEGSKA (reference sequence). This CDR3 comprises 14 residues. Trimming took 5 bases from V and 3 from J; bases not matched to a gene: 7. The CDR3 DNA reads as TGCAGTGCTTTACGACAGGGGGCAGGCTACGAGCAGTACTTC. It is translated as CSALRQGAGYEQYF.

The J gene is TRBJ1-4, the V gene TRBV5-1; 9 bases are shared with TRBD1. V lost 4 bases to trimming and J lost 7 bases; unmatched junction nucleotides: 11. The CDR3 totals 16 residues. Germline V gene lookup returns CDR1 SGHRS and CDR2 YFSETQ. The CDR3 bases are TGCGCCAGCAGCCCGTTCCCGGGACAGGGTGGTGAAAAACTGTTTTTT. This sequence encodes CASSPFPGQGGEKLFF.

The chain has TRBV18 and TRBJ1-4; D gene unclear. The V and J ends lost 3 bases and 7 bases respectively, with 18 bases between them. Per the germline V gene, CDR1 is KGHSH and CDR2 is LQKENI. CDR3 size: 16 residues. The DNA for the CDR3 is TGTGCCAGCTCACCCCAGACACCTTCCAACGCTGAAAAACTGTTTTTT. Protein: CASSPQTPSNAEKLFF.

This clonotype came up many times. This chain uses TRBV4-2 with TRBJ2-2; D may be TRBD1 (6 bases). Per the germline V gene, CDR1 is LGHNA and CDR2 is YNFKEQ. Deletions cut 0 bases from V and 4 bases from J, with 12 bases between. This CDR3 is 16 amino acids long. The CDR3 DNA is TGTGCCAGCAGCCAAGACAGGGGACCCGTCACCGGGGAGCTGTTTTTT. Its protein is CASSQDRGPVTGELFF.